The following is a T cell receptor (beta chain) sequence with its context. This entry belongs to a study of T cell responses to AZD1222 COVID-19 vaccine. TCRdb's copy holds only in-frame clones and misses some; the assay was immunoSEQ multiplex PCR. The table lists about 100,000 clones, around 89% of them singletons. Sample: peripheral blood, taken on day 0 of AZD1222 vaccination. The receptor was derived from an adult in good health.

The CDR3 nucleotides are TGCGCCAGCAGCCAAGTAAGCGGTTCAGATACGCAGTATTTT. Residues: CASSQVSGSDTQYF. The V gene is TRBV4-1, the J gene TRBJ2-3, with D perhaps TRBD2 (5 bases). The germline V and J ends were trimmed by 1 base and 4 bases, with 9 bases remaining between them. Germline lookup yields CDR1 MGHRA and CDR2 YSYEKL. This CDR3 is built from 14 residues.